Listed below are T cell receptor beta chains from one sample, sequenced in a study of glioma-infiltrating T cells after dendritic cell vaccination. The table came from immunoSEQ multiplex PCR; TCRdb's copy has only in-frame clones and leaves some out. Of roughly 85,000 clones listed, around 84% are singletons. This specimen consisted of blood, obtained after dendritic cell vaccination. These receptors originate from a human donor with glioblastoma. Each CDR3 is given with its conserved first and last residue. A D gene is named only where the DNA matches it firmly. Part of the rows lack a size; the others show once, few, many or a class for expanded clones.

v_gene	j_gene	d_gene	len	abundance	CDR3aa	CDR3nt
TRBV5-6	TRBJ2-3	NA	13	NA	CASSFSGTDTQYF	TGTGCCAGCAGCTTTTCTGGCACAGATACGCAGTATTTT
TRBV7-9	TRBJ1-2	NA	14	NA	CASSSDRANYGYTF	TGTGCCAGCAGCTCGGACAGAGCTAACTATGGCTACACCTTC
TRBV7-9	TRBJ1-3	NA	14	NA	CASSTPGEGNTIYF	TGTGCCAGCAGCACGCCAGGGGAAGGAAACACCATATATTTT
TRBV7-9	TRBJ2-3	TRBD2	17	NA	CASSLDRLAGGGDTQYF	TGTGCCAGCAGCTTAGACCGACTAGCGGGAGGCGGAGATACGCAGTATTTT
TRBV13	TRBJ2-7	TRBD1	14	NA	CASSNRQGVGEQYF	TGTGCCAGCAGCAACCGACAGGGGGTTGGCGAGCAGTACTTC
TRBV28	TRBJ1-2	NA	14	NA	CASSWGGVKYGYTF	TGTGCCAGCAGTTGGGGAGGGGTGAAGTATGGCTACACCTTC
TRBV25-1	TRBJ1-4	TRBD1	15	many	CASSGRTGGDEKLFF	TGTGCCAGCAGTGGGCGGACAGGAGGAGATGAAAAACTGTTTTTT
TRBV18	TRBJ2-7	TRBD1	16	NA	CASSNLDRGENYEQYF	TGTGCCAGCTCAAACCTGGACAGGGGGGAAAACTACGAGCAGTACTTC
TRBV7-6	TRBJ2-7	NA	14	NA	CASSLPGSSYEQYF	TGTGCCAGCAGCCTCCCGGGATCCTCCTACGAGCAGTACTTC
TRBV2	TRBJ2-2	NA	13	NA	CASGDGGQGELFF	TGTGCCAGCGGGGACGGGGGGCAGGGGGAGCTGTTTTTT
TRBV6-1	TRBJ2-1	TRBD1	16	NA	CASSESFGTGYNEQFF	TGTGCCAGCAGTGAATCTTTCGGGACAGGGTACAATGAGCAGTTCTTC
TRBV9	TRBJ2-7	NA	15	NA	CASSAFSGPSYEQYF	TGTGCCAGCAGCGCGTTTAGCGGACCCTCCTACGAGCAGTACTTC
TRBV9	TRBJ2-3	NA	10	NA	CASPSDTQYF	TGTGCCAGCCCTTCAGATACGCAGTATTTT
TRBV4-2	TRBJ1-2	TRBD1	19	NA	CASSQLGQVVKFSSYGYTF	TGTGCCAGCAGCCAACTGGGACAGGTAGTCAAGTTTTCCTCCTATGGCTACACCTTC
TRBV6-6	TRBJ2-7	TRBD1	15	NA	CASRDLRDRVGEQYF	TGTGCCAGCAGGGACCTCCGGGACAGGGTGGGGGAGCAGTACTTC
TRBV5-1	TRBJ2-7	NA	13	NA	CASSLARSYEQYF	TGCGCCAGCAGCTTGGCCCGGAGTTACGAGCAGTACTTC
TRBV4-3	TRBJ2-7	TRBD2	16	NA	CASSHPGGANNYEQYF	TGCGCCAGCAGCCACCCCGGGGGGGCCAACAACTACGAGCAGTACTTC
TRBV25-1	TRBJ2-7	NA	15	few	CASSEYNLGAIEQYF	TGTGCCAGCAGTGAATATAATCTGGGGGCTATCGAGCAGTACTTC
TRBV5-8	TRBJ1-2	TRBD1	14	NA	CASSQRTGFYGYTF	TGTGCCAGCAGCCAACGGACAGGATTTTATGGCTACACCTTC
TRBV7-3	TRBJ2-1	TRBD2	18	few	CASSFFGLAGGPGNEQFF	TGTGCCAGCAGCTTCTTCGGACTAGCGGGAGGGCCAGGCAATGAGCAGTTCTTC
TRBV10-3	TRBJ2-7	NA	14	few	CAIRLEGNSYEQYF	TGTGCCATCAGGCTCGAGGGAAACTCCTACGAGCAGTACTTC
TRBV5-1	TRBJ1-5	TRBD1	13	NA	CAPGTASNQPQHF	TGCGCCCCCGGGACAGCTAGCAATCAGCCCCAGCATTTT
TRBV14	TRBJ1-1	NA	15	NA	CASSPRGSHNTEAFF	TGTGCCAGCAGCCCGCGCGGATCACATAACACTGAAGCTTTCTTT
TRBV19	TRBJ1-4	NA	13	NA	CASTLEGGGKLFF	TGTGCCAGTACCCTTGAGGGAGGGGGGAAACTGTTTTTT